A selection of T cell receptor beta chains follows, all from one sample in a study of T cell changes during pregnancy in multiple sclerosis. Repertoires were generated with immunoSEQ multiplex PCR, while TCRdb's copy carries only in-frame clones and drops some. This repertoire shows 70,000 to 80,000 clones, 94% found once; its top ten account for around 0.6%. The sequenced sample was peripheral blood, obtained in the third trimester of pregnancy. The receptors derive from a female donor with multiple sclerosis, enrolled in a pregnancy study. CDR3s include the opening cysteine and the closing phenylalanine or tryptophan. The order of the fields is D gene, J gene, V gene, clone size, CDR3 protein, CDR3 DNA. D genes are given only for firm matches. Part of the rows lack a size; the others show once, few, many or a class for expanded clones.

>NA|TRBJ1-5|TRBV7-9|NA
CASTSTDGSEGQPQHF
TGTGCCAGCACCAGCACTGACGGCAGTGAGGGTCAGCCCCAGCATTTT
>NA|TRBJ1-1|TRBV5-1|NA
CASSLRWGEMNTEAFF
TGCGCCAGCAGCTTGAGATGGGGCGAAATGAACACTGAAGCTTTCTTT
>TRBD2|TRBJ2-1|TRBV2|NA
CASRSHGGEGNEQFF
TGTGCCAGCAGGTCTCACGGGGGGGAAGGGAATGAGCAGTTCTTC
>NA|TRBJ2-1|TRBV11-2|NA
CASSLDRGASDEQFF
TGTGCCAGCAGCTTAGATCGAGGTGCTTCGGATGAGCAGTTCTTC
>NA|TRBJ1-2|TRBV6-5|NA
CASSLTGGRQSYGYTF
TGTGCCAGCAGTTTGACGGGGGGGCGACAAAGCTATGGCTACACCTTC
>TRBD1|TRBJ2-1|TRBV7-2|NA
CASSLSQGAEFF
TGTGCCAGCAGCTTAAGTCAGGGGGCGGAGTTCTTC
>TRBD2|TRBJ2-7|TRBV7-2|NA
CASSRLAGGPGEQYF
TGTGCCAGCAGCCGATTAGCGGGGGGGCCGGGGGAGCAGTACTTC
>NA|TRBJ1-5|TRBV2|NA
CASSEVTGRVGNQPQHF
TGTGCCAGCAGTGAGGTCACAGGGCGCGTTGGCAATCAGCCCCAGCATTTT
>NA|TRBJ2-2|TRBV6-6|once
CASSHLQDPRAGELFF
TGTGCCAGCAGCCACCTCCAGGACCCGCGGGCCGGGGAGCTGTTTTTT
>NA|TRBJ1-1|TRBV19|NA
CASSIVRGTEAFF
TGTGCCAGTAGTATAGTCAGGGGCACTGAAGCTTTCTTT
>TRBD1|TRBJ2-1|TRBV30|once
CAWEPGQIYNEQFF
TGTGCCTGGGAGCCGGGACAGATTTACAATGAGCAGTTCTTC
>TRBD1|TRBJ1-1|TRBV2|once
CASRDMTGDVWTEAFF
TGTGCCAGCAGGGACATGACAGGGGATGTTTGGACTGAAGCTTTCTTT
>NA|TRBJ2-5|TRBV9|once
CASNPSGGQETQYF
TGTGCCAGCAACCCCTCCGGGGGGCAGGAGACCCAGTACTTC
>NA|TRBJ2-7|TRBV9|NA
CASSVRGSAAEQYF
TGTGCCAGCAGCGTTCGGGGGAGTGCGGCCGAGCAGTACTTC
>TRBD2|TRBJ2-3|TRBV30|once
CAWSLSGGADTQYF
TGTGCCTGGAGCCTCAGCGGGGGGGCAGATACGCAGTATTTT
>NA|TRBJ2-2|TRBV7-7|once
CASSLEGVSTGELFF
TGTGCCAGCAGCTTAGAGGGGGTGAGCACCGGGGAGCTGTTTTTT
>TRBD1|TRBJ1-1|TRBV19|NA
CASSIGQGAMNTEAFF
TGTGCCAGTAGTATAGGACAGGGGGCCATGAACACTGAAGCTTTCTTT
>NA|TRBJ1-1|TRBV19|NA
CASRLFAAEGTEAFF
TGTGCCAGTAGACTTTTTGCGGCGGAGGGCACTGAAGCTTTCTTT
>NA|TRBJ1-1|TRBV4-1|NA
CASSQGTESDTEAFF
TGCGCCAGCAGCCAAGGAACGGAGTCGGACACTGAAGCTTTCTTT
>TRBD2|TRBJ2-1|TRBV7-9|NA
CASSLWGRGANNEQFF
TGTGCCAGCAGCTTATGGGGGCGGGGGGCGAACAATGAGCAGTTCTTC
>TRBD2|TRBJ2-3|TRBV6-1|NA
CASSETSGATDTQYF
TGTGCCAGCAGTGAAACTAGCGGGGCTACAGATACGCAGTATTTT
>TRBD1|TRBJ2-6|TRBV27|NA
CASGDRAGANVLTF
TGTGCCAGCGGGGACAGGGCTGGGGCCAACGTCCTGACTTTC
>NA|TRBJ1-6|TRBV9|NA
CASSMKGDSPLHF
TGTGCCAGCTCAATGAAGGGGGATTCACCCCTCCACTTT
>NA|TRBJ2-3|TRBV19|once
CASSSGLEVDTQYF
TGTGCCAGTAGTTCGGGACTGGAAGTAGATACGCAGTATTTT
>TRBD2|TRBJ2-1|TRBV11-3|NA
CASSSRASGAYNEQFF
TGTGCCAGCAGCTCCCGGGCAAGCGGGGCCTACAATGAGCAGTTCTTC
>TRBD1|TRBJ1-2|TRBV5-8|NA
CASSGDSRGYTF
TGTGCCAGCAGTGGGGACAGCCGGGGCTACACCTTC
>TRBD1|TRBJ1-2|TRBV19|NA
CASSMDRGRSVLGYTF
TGTGCCAGTAGTATGGACAGGGGGCGGTCGGTGTTAGGCTACACCTTC
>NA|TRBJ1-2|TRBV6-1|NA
CASTGAIGLYGYTF
TGTGCCAGCACCGGTGCCATAGGACTCTATGGCTACACCTTC
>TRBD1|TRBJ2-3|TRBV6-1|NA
CASSEGTGVTQYF
TGTGCCAGCAGTGAGGGGACAGGGGTTACGCAGTATTTT
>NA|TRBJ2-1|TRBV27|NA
CASSPLGGGPLDEQFF
TGTGCCAGCAGCCCGTTGGGAGGGGGGCCTCTTGATGAGCAGTTCTTC
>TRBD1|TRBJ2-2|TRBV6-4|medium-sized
CASSGTGETGELFF
TGTGCCAGCAGTGGGACAGGAGAAACCGGGGAGCTGTTTTTT
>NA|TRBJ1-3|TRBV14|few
CASSGPGHPTEGNTIYF
TGTGCCAGCAGCGGGCCGGGACACCCGACTGAGGGAAACACCATATATTTT
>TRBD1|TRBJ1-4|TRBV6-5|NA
CASSKTGYEKLFF
TGTGCCAGCAGCAAGACAGGGTATGAAAAACTGTTTTTT
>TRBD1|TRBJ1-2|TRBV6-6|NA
CASSKRQGVPHGYTF
TGTGCCAGCAGTAAGCGACAGGGGGTGCCGCATGGCTACACCTTC
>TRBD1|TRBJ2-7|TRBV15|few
CATSGQGSYEQYF
TGTGCCACCAGCGGACAGGGGTCCTACGAGCAGTACTTC
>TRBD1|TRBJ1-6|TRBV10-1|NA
CASRGTDLYDSPLHF
TGCGCCAGCAGGGGGACAGACCTCTACGATTCACCCCTCCACTTT
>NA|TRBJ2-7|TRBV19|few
CASSPFQTYEQYF
TGTGCCAGTAGTCCCTTTCAGACCTACGAGCAGTACTTC
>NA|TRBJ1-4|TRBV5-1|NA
CASSSGGGGEKLFF
TGCGCCAGCAGCTCCGGGGGAGGGGGTGAAAAACTGTTTTTT
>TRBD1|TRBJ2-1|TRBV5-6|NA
CASWRGQGGDEQFF
TGTGCCTCCTGGCGGGGACAGGGTGGGGATGAGCAGTTCTTC
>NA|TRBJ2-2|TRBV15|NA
CATSRWGGTGELFF
TGTGCCACCAGCAGATGGGGAGGCACCGGGGAGCTGTTTTTT
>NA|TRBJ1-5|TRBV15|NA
CATSRVGAIGNQPQHF
TGTGCCACCAGCAGAGTTGGGGCGATCGGCAATCAGCCCCAGCATTTT
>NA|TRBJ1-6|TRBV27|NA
CASSSNNSPLHF
TGTGCCAGCAGTTCCAATAATTCACCCCTCCACTTT
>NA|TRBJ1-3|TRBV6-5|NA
CASRKQGTGNTIYF
TGTGCCAGCAGAAAACAGGGTACTGGAAACACCATATATTTT
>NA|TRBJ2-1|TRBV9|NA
CASSVAAGRGNSEQFF
TGTGCCAGCAGCGTAGCGGCGGGCCGGGGAAACAGTGAGCAGTTCTTC
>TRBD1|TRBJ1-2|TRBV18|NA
CASSPLTGEPNYGYTF
TGTGCCAGCTCACCTTTGACAGGGGAACCTAACTATGGCTACACCTTC
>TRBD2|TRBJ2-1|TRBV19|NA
CASKGLAAHNEQFF
TGTGCCAGTAAGGGACTAGCGGCTCACAATGAGCAGTTCTTC
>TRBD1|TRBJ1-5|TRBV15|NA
CATRPDRGGQPQHF
TGTGCCACCAGACCGGACAGGGGGGGTCAGCCCCAGCATTTT
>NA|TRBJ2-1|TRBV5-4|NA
CASSLPGLDEQFF
TGTGCCAGCAGCTTGCCAGGGTTGGATGAGCAGTTCTTC
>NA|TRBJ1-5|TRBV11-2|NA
CASSLTYRANQPQHF
TGTGCCAGCAGCTTAACATACAGGGCGAATCAGCCCCAGCATTTT
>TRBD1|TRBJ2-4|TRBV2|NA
CASSSTTGGGENIQYF
TGTGCCAGCAGTTCTACGACAGGGGGAGGCGAAAACATTCAGTACTTC
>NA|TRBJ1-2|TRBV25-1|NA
CASSENGNRAYTF
TGTGCCAGCAGCGAAAACGGTAACAGGGCCTACACCTTC
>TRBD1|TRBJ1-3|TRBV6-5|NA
CASSYLGQGAGNTIYF
TGTGCCAGCAGTTACCTAGGACAGGGGGCTGGAAACACCATATATTTT
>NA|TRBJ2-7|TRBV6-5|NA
CASSQLGGAAYEQYF
TGTGCCAGCAGTCAATTAGGAGGGGCAGCCTACGAGCAGTACTTC
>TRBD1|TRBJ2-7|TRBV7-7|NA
CASSLGRTGWNEQYF
TGTGCTAGCAGCTTAGGAAGGACAGGTTGGAACGAGCAGTACTTC
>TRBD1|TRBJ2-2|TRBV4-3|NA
CASSRIGTGGTGELFF
TGCGCCAGCAGCCGAATCGGGACAGGGGGCACCGGGGAGCTGTTTTTT